Below, 23 T cell receptor beta chains from the same sample are listed, as sequenced in a study of OX40 agonist ivuxolimab in advanced cancers. Here immunoSEQ multiplex PCR was the method, and the copy in TCRdb shows in-frame clones only, minus some. The repertoire has more than 10,000 clones, about four fifths of them found once; the top ten carry about 20%. The source material was CD4+ or CD8+ T cells sorted from blood, sampled in a trial of the OX40 agonist ivuxolimab. The receptors shown here come from an adult with an advanced solid tumor such as melanoma, head and neck, liver or kidney cancer.

This clone was counted only a few times. This sequence joins TRBV19 and TRBJ1-5, with 7 positions matching TRBD1. After removal of 5 bases from V and 2 bases from J, the junction contained 3 bases not matched to a gene. Germline values: CDR1 LNHDA, CDR2 SQIVND (reference sequence). CDR3 length: 14 residues. This CDR3 reads CASSPGTGNQPQHF. Here the CDR3 DNA reads TGTGCCAGTAGTCCAGGGACAGGCAATCAGCCCCAGCATTTT.

The chain joins TRBV11-2 to TRBJ2-5; 9 positions match TRBD2. Germline lookup yields CDR1 SGHAT and CDR2 FQNNGV. There are 15 residues in the CDR3. V was pared by 1 base and J by 5 bases, with 5 bases of the junction left unmatched. CDR3 nucleotides: TGTGCCAGCAGCTTAGTCCTAGCGGGGAGGGAGACCCAGTACTTC. Translated, it gives CASSLVLAGRETQYF.

The chain joins TRBV4-3 to TRBJ1-2; no clear D gene. Germline V gives CDR1 LGHNA, CDR2 YSLEER. The V end lost 0 bases, the J end lost 4 bases, and 15 bases lay between the germline ends. This CDR3 has 16 amino acids. The CDR3 sequence: CASSQDKGWAGYGYTF. In nucleotides, the CDR3 is TGCGCCAGCAGCCAAGACAAGGGCTGGGCCGGCTATGGCTACACCTTC.

In this sample, this clone turned up once. The CDR3 DNA reads as TGTGCCAGCAGCTCCGGACAGGGGGATTCAACTGGAAACACCATATATTTT. Protein product: CASSSGQGDSTGNTIYF. V usage is TRBV7-3 and J usage is TRBJ1-3, with 10 positions matching TRBD1. In germline, CDR1 is SGHTA, CDR2 FQGTGA. This CDR3 is built from 17 residues. Trimming at V came to 4 bases and at J to 2 bases, leaving 8 bases not matched to a gene.

The genes are TRBV9 and TRBJ2-1, with TRBD2 matching over 7 bases. The CDR3 runs to 15 residues. Germline loops: CDR1 SGDLS, CDR2 YYNGEE. V was pared by 2 bases and J by 0 bases, with 2 bases of the junction left unmatched. The DNA of the CDR3 is TGTGCCAGCAGCGTTATAGCGGGCTCCTACAATGAGCAGTTCTTC. It codes for CASSVIAGSYNEQFF.

The V call is TRBV28, the J call TRBJ1-1, with D uncertain. There are 14 residues in the CDR3. Germline V CDR1 and CDR2: MDHEN, SYDVKM. The V and J ends lost 3 bases and 4 bases respectively, with 12 bases between them. In DNA, the CDR3 is TGTGCCAGCAGTTTGTCGAGTAGTCGCACTGAAGCTTTCTTT. Protein: CASSLSSSRTEAFF.

The gene calls are TRBV9 and TRBJ2-1, with TRBD1 matching 10 bases. Germline CDR1 reads SGDLS; CDR2 reads YYNGEE. The ends lost 7 bases at V and 8 bases at J; junction bases unmatched: 9. This CDR3 region has 14 residues. CDR3 nucleotides: TGTGCCAGCGGCCTAGGACAGGGGGGTTATGAGCAGTTCTTC. This sequence encodes CASGLGQGGYEQFF.

The chain couples TRBV4-1 to TRBJ1-1; D is unclear. CDR1 is MGHRA, CDR2 YSYEKL, per germline. Deletions cut 1 base from V and 0 bases from J, with 9 bases between. The length of the CDR3 is 15 residues. As DNA, the CDR3 is TGCGCCAGCAGCCAAGCTGCGGCCATGAACACTGAAGCTTTCTTT. Encoded protein: CASSQAAAMNTEAFF.

The genes are TRBV9 and TRBJ2-3, with D unclear. V lost 0 bases to trimming and J lost 2 bases, with 16 bases between them. Germline V lookup: CDR1 SGDLS, CDR2 YYNGEE. This CDR3 has 17 amino acids. CDR3 residues: CASSVEGARWTTDTQYF. CDR3 nucleotides: TGTGCCAGCAGCGTAGAGGGTGCTAGATGGACCACAGATACGCAGTATTTT.

The chain couples TRBV5-6 to TRBJ2-7; 10 bases match TRBD2. Germline values: CDR1 SGHDT, CDR2 YYEEEE. V was pared by 0 bases and J by 2 bases, with 8 bases of the junction left unmatched. This CDR3 region has 17 residues. The CDR3 DNA reads TGTGCCAGCAGCTTGGTGGCTAGCGGGAGTGGAGCCTACGAGCAGTACTTC. It codes for CASSLVASGSGAYEQYF.

The rearrangement links TRBV5-8 to TRBJ1-2, with TRBD1 matching over 10 bases. The CDR3 consists of 16 residues. V gave up 0 bases and J gave up 3 bases; unmatched junction bases: 5. Germline V gene data show CDR1 as SGHTS and CDR2 as YDEGEE. This CDR3 reads CASSLGQGAPHYGYTF. As DNA, the CDR3 is TGTGCCAGCAGCTTGGGACAGGGGGCGCCCCACTATGGCTACACCTTC.

The rearrangement uses TRBV4-2 and TRBJ2-7; the D gene is possibly TRBD2 (6 bases). CDR1 is LGHNA, CDR2 YNFKEQ, per germline. V gave up 4 bases and J gave up 2 bases, with 18 bases separating them. The CDR3 contains 16 residues. In DNA, the CDR3 is TGTGCCAGCAGCCCCAACTTGGGAGGCGGGCCCTACGAGCAGTACTTC. This gives the protein CASSPNLGGGPYEQYF.

This clone was seen a handful of times. The chain joins TRBV6-6 to TRBJ2-7; no firm D call. The length of the CDR3 is 12 residues. Trimming left V 0 bases short and J 3 bases short, with 3 bases between. Germline values: CDR1 MNHNY, CDR2 SVGAGI (reference sequence). CDR3 in DNA: TGTGCCAGCAGTTACTCCATCTACGAGCAGTACTTC. Its translation is CASSYSIYEQYF.

The V and J genes are TRBV7-3 and TRBJ2-5, with D tentatively TRBD1 or TRBD2 (7 bases each). V was cut by 6 bases and J by 5 bases, with 19 bases left in between. In germline, CDR1 is SGHTA, CDR2 FQGTGA. The CDR3 loop spans 15 amino acids. The chain's CDR3 is CASSYLGGGTETQYF. In nucleotides, the CDR3 is TGTGCCAGCAGTTACCTGGGAGGGGGCACTGAGACCCAGTACTTC. The full variable domain, in which reference TRBV7-3 and TRBJ2-5 provide the parts outside the CDR3, is GAGVSQTPSNKVTEKGKYVELRCDPISGHTALYWYRQSLGQGPEFLIYFQGTGAADDSGLPNDRFFAVRPEGSVSTLKIQRTERGDSAVYLCASSYLGGGTETQYFGPGTRLLVL.

In the case of this clone: Germline and junction disagree at one end, which may indicate a read error. The chain joins TRBV5-8 to TRBJ1-2, with a possible D match to TRBD1 (5 bases). This CDR3 is 9 amino acids long. From germline, CDR1 is SGHTS and CDR2 YDEGEE. The CDR3 sequence: CASSWGTPF. The CDR3 nucleotides read TGTGCCAGCAGCTGGGGGACCCCCTTC.

The chain has TRBV29-1 and TRBJ2-7; tentative D call: TRBD1 (6 bases). The CDR3 is 13 residues long. V was clipped by 6 bases and J by 2 bases, with 14 bases between them. The germline CDR1 and CDR2 sequences are SQVTM and ANQGSEA. The CDR3 DNA is TGCAGCGTCCAGACAGGCTTCCCCTACGAGCAGTACTTC. It yields the protein CSVQTGFPYEQYF.

The genes are TRBV10-3 and TRBJ2-1, with TRBD2 matching over 7 bases. Germline V gene lookup returns CDR1 ENHRY and CDR2 SYGVKD. The CDR3 has 17 residues. V dropped 2 bases and J dropped 6; count of bases not matched to a gene: 13. CDR3 amino acids: CAISERGVAALLNEQFF. The CDR3 nucleotides read TGTGCCATCAGTGAGCGGGGGGTAGCGGCCCTGCTCAATGAGCAGTTCTTC.

The chain recombines TRBV5-4 with TRBJ2-7; 9 positions match TRBD1. Germline V gives CDR1 SGHNT, CDR2 YYREEE (reference sequence). The CDR3 spans 14 residues. The junction had 3 bases not matched to a gene; V was cut back by 4 bases and J by 1 base. CDR3 residues: CASSQTGGSYEQYF. The CDR3 nucleotides read TGTGCCAGCAGCCAGACAGGGGGATCCTACGAGCAGTACTTC. Full variable domain (rest looked up from reference TRBV5-4 and TRBJ2-7): ETGVTQSPTHLIKTRGQQVTLRCSSQSGHNTVSWYQQALGQGPQFIFQYYREEENGRGNFPPRFSGLQFPNYSSELNVNALELDDSALYLCASSQTGGSYEQYFGPGTRLTVT.

A note on this clone: At the DNA level, this CDR3 is encoded by other sequences in the same sample as well. V usage is TRBV7-8 and J usage is TRBJ2-7, with D tentatively TRBD1 or TRBD2 (7 bases each). V lost 1 base to trimming and J lost 4 bases, with 11 bases between them. Germline CDR1 and CDR2: SGHVS and FQNEAQ. This CDR3 is 14 amino acids long. CDR3 amino acids: CASSLGQGGYEQYF. Written as DNA, the CDR3 is TGTGCCAGCAGCTTAGGACAGGGAGGGTACGAGCAGTACTTC.

The chain employs TRBV7-9 and TRBJ1-2, with 10 bases fitting TRBD1. The V and J ends lost 5 bases and 8 bases, in that order; junction bases with no gene match: 14. This CDR3 has 16 amino acids. The V gene's germline CDR1 is SEHNR and CDR2 FQNEAQ (reference sequence). The CDR3 DNA reads TGTGCCAGCAGCAAGACCGGGACAGGGGTTGACGAAGGCTACACCTTC. It yields the protein CASSKTGTGVDEGYTF.

The rearrangement links TRBV19 to TRBJ2-2; D may match TRBD1 or TRBD2 (5 bases each). V lost 8 bases to trimming and J lost 0 bases, with 10 bases between them. Germline V gives CDR1 LNHDA, CDR2 SQIVND (reference sequence). The CDR3 loop spans 14 amino acids. The CDR3 here is CASRDRANTGELFF. CDR3 sequence (DNA): TGTGCCAGTCGGGACCGTGCGAACACCGGGGAGCTGTTTTTT.

This clone was seen more than once but under ten times. The chain recombines TRBV29-1 with TRBJ2-3; no definite D call. Germline V gene lookup returns CDR1 SQVTM and CDR2 ANQGSEA. The CDR3 extends over 14 amino acids. Trimming shortened V by 4 bases and J by 0 bases, and 11 bases separated the two germline ends. CDR3 residues: CSVGRLSSTDTQYF. The CDR3 DNA follows: TGCAGCGTTGGTCGACTGTCTAGCACAGATACGCAGTATTTT.

The chain employs TRBV5-6 and TRBJ1-4; D unresolved. V was trimmed by 1 base and J by 0 bases, leaving 7 bases between them. Germline CDR1 and CDR2: SGHDT and YYEEEE. This CDR3 has 15 residues. In DNA form, the CDR3 reads TGTGCCAGCAGCTTGTTCCTAGCAACTAATGAAAAACTGTTTTTT. Residues: CASSLFLATNEKLFF. The full variable domain, its missing parts supplied by reference TRBV5-6 and TRBJ1-4, is DAGVTQSPTHLIKTRGQQVTLRCSPKSGHDTVSWYQQALGQGPQFIFQYYEEEERQRGNFPDRFSGHQFPNYSSELNVNALLLGDSALYLCASSLFLATNEKLFFGSGTQLSVL.